The 10 T cell receptor beta chains in this list originate from one sample, sequenced in a study of blood T cell repertoires in COVID-19. Some clones are missing from TCRdb's copy, which holds only in-frame ones; the method was immunoSEQ multiplex PCR. In the table there are 250,000 to 300,000 clones, roughly 90% of which are singletons. The sample taken for sequencing was peripheral blood. All receptors come from a woman aged 25 to 45 with COVID-19, enrolled during active disease.

The chain employs TRBV7-3 and TRBJ2-5, with TRBD2 matching over 7 bases. V shed 1 base, J shed 4 bases, and the junction held 9 bases outside the gene matches. The CDR3 has 16 amino acids. Germline-derived CDR1 and CDR2 are SGHTA and FQGTGA. CDR3 in amino acids: CASSLRGGTMRETQYF. The CDR3 region has the DNA TGTGCCAGCAGCTTAAGGGGAGGGACTATGAGAGAGACCCAGTACTTC.

This chain joins TRBV5-6 and TRBJ2-7, with no clear D. V was shortened by 4 bases and J by 2 bases, with 4 bases between the two germline ends. CDR1 and CDR2 from the germline V gene are SGHDT and YYEEEE. The CDR3 runs to 11 residues. The chain's CDR3 is CASSRAYEQYF. Here the CDR3 DNA reads TGTGCCAGCAGCCGTGCCTACGAGCAGTACTTC.

This CDR3 reads CASSYGQGANTGELFF. As DNA, the CDR3 is TGCGCCAGCAGCTATGGGCAGGGGGCGAACACCGGGGAGCTGTTTTTT. The chain couples TRBV5-1 to TRBJ2-2, with 7 bases aligning to TRBD1. The CDR3 runs 16 residues. Germline V gene data show CDR1 as SGHRS and CDR2 as YFSETQ. Trimming cost V 3 bases and J 0 bases; bases outside gene matches: 5.

The V gene is TRBV7-6, the J gene TRBJ2-3; 9 bases are shared with TRBD1. Unmatched junction bases numbered 1, after V lost 3 bases and J lost 3 bases. Germline values: CDR1 SGHVS, CDR2 FNYEAQ. CDR3 length: 14 amino acids. CDR3 sequence reads: CASSLDRGTDTQYF. The CDR3 DNA reads as TGTGCCAGCAGCTTGGACAGGGGAACAGATACGCAGTATTTT.

The J gene is TRBJ2-7, the V gene TRBV28, with D possibly matching TRBD1 (7 bases). V was pared by 1 base and J by 5 bases, with 12 bases between. Germline CDR1 reads MDHEN; CDR2 reads SYDVKM. This CDR3 is built from 14 residues. CDR3 coding DNA: TGTGCCAGCAGTTTATTACAGGGGAGGAACGAGCAGTACTTC. Protein: CASSLLQGRNEQYF.

The chain has TRBV4-1 and TRBJ1-1, with a tentative D call TRBD1 (5 bases). Trimming took off 0 bases at V and 11 bases at J, with 16 bases between the two ends. Looked up from germline, CDR1 is MGHRA and CDR2 is YSYEKL. The CDR3 is 14 residues long. CDR3 in amino acids: CASSQEGQALFAFF. The CDR3 DNA reads TGCGCCAGCAGCCAAGAGGGGCAGGCCCTATTTGCTTTCTTT.

This chain uses TRBV28 with TRBJ2-1, with a weak D call TRBD1 (8 bases). Trimming removed 5 bases from V and 5 bases from J, with 16 bases in between. Germline loops: CDR1 MDHEN, CDR2 SYDVKM. This CDR3 is built from 15 residues. CDR3 in amino acids: CASSREQGGHNEQFF. Here the CDR3 DNA reads TGTGCCAGCAGTCGGGAACAGGGGGGGCACAATGAGCAGTTCTTC.

The chain carries TRBV6-2 or TRBV6-3 and TRBJ2-1, with 7 bases fitting TRBD2. CDR3 size: 17 residues. With V trimmed by 5 bases and J by 0 bases, 10 bases remained unmatched. In germline, CDR1 is MNHEY, CDR2 SVGEGT. CDR3 protein: CASSTLAGLSSYNEQFF. CDR3 in DNA: TGTGCCAGCAGTACATTAGCGGGCCTGAGCTCCTACAATGAGCAGTTCTTC.

This clone was detected a few times. The chain employs TRBV7-9 and TRBJ1-2, with D perhaps matching TRBD1 (6 bases). Trimming cost V 5 bases and J 5 bases, with 15 bases left between them. The CDR3 extends over 14 amino acids. Germline V gene sequence: CDR1 SEHNR, CDR2 FQNEAQ (reference sequence). This CDR3 reads CASSPEGVSYGYTF. CDR3 DNA: TGTGCCAGCAGCCCCGAGGGGGTCTCTTATGGCTACACCTTC.

This clone was detected a few times. The rearrangement uses TRBV28 and TRBJ2-7; TRBD1 matches 7 bases. The CDR3 sequence is 15 residues long. The J segment lost 4 bases and the V segment lost 4 bases, leaving 10 bases of the junction unmatched. Germline CDR1 is MDHEN and CDR2 is SYDVKM. The CDR3 protein is CASSSPGQSLYEQYF. CDR3 nucleotides: TGTGCCAGCAGTTCCCCGGGACAGTCTCTTTACGAGCAGTACTTC.